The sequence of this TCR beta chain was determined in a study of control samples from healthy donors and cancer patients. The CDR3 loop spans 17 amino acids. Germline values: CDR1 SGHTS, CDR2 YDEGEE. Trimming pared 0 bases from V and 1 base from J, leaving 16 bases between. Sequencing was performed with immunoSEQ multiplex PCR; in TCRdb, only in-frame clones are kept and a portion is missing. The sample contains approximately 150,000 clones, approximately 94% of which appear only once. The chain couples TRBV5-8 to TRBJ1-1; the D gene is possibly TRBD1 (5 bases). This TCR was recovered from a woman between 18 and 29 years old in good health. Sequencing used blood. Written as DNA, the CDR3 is TGTGCCAGCAGCTTGGCCTTGGAGAAAGGGGCGAACACTGAAGCTTTCTTT. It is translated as CASSLALEKGANTEAFF.